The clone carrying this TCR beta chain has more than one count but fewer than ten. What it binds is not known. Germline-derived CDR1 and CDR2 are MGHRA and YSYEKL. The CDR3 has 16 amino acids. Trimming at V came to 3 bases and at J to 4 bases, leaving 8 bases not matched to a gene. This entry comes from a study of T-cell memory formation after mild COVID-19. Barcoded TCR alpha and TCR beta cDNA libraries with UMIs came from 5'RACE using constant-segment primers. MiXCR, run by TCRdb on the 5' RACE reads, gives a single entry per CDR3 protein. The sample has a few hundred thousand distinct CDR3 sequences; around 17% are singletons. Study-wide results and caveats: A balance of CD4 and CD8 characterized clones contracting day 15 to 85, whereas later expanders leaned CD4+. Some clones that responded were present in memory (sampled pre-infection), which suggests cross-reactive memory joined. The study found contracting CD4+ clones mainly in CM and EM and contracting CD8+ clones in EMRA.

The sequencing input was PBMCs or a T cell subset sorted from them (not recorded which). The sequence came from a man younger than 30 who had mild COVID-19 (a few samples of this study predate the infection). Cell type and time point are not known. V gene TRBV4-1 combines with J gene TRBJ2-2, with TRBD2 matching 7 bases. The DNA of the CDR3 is TGCGCCAGCAGCCACCCCGGGGGACTATTCACCGGGGAGCTGTTTTTT. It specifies CASSHPGGLFTGELFF.